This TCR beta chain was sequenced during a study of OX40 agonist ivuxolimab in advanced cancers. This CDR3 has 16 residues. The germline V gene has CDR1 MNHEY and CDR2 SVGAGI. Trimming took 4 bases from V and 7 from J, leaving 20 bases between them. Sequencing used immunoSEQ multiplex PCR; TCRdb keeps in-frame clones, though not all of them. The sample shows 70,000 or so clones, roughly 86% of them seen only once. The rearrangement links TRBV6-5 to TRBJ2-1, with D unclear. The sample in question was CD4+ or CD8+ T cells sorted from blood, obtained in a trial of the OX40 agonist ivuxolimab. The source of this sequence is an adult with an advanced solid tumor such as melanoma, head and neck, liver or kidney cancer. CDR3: CASSFIIMPTGNEQFF. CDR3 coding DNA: TGTGCCAGCAGTTTCATCATCATGCCGACCGGTAATGAGCAGTTCTTC.